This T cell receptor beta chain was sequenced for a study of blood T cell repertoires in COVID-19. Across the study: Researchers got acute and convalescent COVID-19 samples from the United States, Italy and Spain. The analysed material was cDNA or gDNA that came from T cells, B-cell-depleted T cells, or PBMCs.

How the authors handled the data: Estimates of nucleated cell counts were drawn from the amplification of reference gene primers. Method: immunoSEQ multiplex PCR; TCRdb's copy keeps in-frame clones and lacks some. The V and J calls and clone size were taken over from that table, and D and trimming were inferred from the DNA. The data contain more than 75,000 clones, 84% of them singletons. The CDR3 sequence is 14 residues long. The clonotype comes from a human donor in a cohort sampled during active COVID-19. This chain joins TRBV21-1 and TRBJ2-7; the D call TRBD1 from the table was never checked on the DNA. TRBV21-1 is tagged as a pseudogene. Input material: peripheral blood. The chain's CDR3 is CASSKRDRDYEQYF. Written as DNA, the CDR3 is TGTGCCAGCAGCAAGAGGGACAGGGACTACGAGCAGTACTTC.